This TCR beta chain was profiled in a study of identical twins (dated by TCRdb to the mid-2010s). Context from the whole study: To test whether fetal clonotypes persist, the study used deep sequencing on TCR alpha and beta repertoires from monozygotic twins, unrelated adults of various ages, and cord blood. To rule out contamination, replicate twin experiments were performed at different times with different library preparation protocols. The investigation overall reported the following: In beta out-of-frame sequences, excess twin sharing was weaker, because having fewer shared sequences lowered the signal-to-noise ratio. Fewer insertions were carried by abundant cord blood beta clonotypes, a similar but weaker trend appeared in young adult naive repertoires, and no such trend appeared in memory repertoires. In monozygotic twins, out-of-frame TCR alpha sharing was systematically underestimated by recombination models, although the models agreed with sharing between unrelated individuals. Invariant T cells such as MAIT and iNKT could partly confound zero-insertion analyses, though diverse VJ usage argued against this for most clonotypes. Compared with coincidental sharing between unrelated individuals, out-of-frame TCR alpha sequences shared between twins had an excess of sequences with low generation probability. Because the same donors could not be followed over many years, the conclusions relied on cross-sectional statistical analysis.

Every donor was a healthy Caucasian. Three unrelated non-twin adults were additionally sequenced: a male aged 18 to 30, a male aged 50 to 60 and a female aged 50 to 60. Miltenyi CD45RO+ enrichment and human naive T-cell isolation kits were used to isolate memory (CD45RO+) and naive T cells from PBMC. V has 4 bases trimmed and J has 4 bases trimmed; junction bases matching no gene number 10. CDR1 is given as SGHRS and CDR2 as YFSETQ, both from the germline V gene. Spanning cysteine to phenylalanine, the CDR3 consists of 15 amino acids. The CDR3 DNA has 45 bases and is translated from base 1. Libraries were built with 5' RACE. TCRdb shows the sequencer as Illumina HiSeq 2000. A universal primer binding site was added through template switching, and the final cDNA carried a unique molecular identifier so that TCR cDNA molecules could be counted accurately. Specific primers in the conserved constant-segment region were used to synthesize first-strand cDNA for TCR alpha and beta chains. To control for contamination, every cDNA library carried two barcodes: a SMART-Mk sample barcode plus Illumina barcodes. TruSeq adapter sequences and Illumina sample barcodes were added in two successive PCR steps. Sequencing of the TCR alpha and beta cDNA libraries was done on the Illumina HiSeq platform using custom primers. The source study handled its data this way. Raw reads were processed with MiGEC to extract unique molecular identifiers, and MiXCR was used to determine CDR3 positions. For each individual, recombination models were inferred using an EM algorithm with the repgenHMM and IGoR tools. Shared clonotype analysis was performed with the tcR package in R, normalizing sharing by the product of cloneset sizes. To study raw recombination free of thymic and clonal selection effects, out-of-frame nonproductive sequences were analyzed. Using fastp at Q25 and MiXCR, TCRdb reprocessed the public reads and kept productive beta chains. Under each unique CDR3 protein, matching rows form one entry showing the most common genes and DNA. In this record, the V and J calls reflect TCRdb's handling and not the investigators' own analysis. The sample contains 400,000 to 500,000 distinct CDR3 sequences, around 20% of them found a single time. Together, the top ten hold more than 10% of the sample.

This clonotype was found a few times. Its antigen remains undetermined. One base away there is no much larger clone; base qualities are not given. The receptor's source is a man aged 50-60 years in good health. Sequenced: naive T cells sorted from blood. The label giving this sample's cell subset or site can be read as: cells isolated with a human naive T-cell isolation kit. Here the chain combines TRBV5-1 and TRBJ2-5; TRBD1 fits 7 bases in the junction. The nucleotides read TGCGCCAGCAGCACTGGGACAGACCGGGGAGAGACCCAGTACTTC. Its coded protein is CASSTGTDRGETQYF. With the portions outside the CDR3 filled from the reference TRBV5-1 and TRBJ2-5 genes, the complete variable region becomes KAGVTQTPRYLIKTRGQQVTLSCSPISGHRSVSWYQQTPGQGLQFLFEYFSETQRNKGNFPGRFSGRQFSNSRSEMNVSTLELGDSALYLCASSTGTDRGETQYFGPGTRLLVL.